Reported below is one TCR beta chain. Treatment: preoperative locoregional IRX-2 cytokine immunotherapy. This phase Ib study tested locoregional IRX-2 cytokine immunotherapy given before surgery. The CDR3 contains 15 residues. Clones were sequenced by immunoSEQ multiplex PCR, and TCRdb holds only the in-frame ones, with some missing. The sample consists of about 28,000 clones, over 75% of them appearing once. The data stem from a study of preoperative IRX-2 immunotherapy in early breast cancer. The specimen was taken from a patient treated with IRX-2 immunotherapy. The sequence was collected from a human donor with breast cancer. V and J are TRBV1 and TRBJ2-1; the table's TRBD2 call for D was not verified on the DNA. TRBV1 is flagged as a pseudogene. In DNA form, the CDR3 reads TGCGCCAGCAGCCAAGGACCGGGGGGGTACAATGAGCAGTTCTTC. It specifies CASSQGPGGYNEQFF.